The 8 T cell receptor beta chains below all came from one sample that was sequenced in a study of regulatory T cells in long-lasting Graves disease (dated by TCRdb to the early 2020s). The protocol used for the library was multiplex PCR. Instrument on record: Illumina HiSeq 4000. CDR3 regions were amplified by Arm-PCR with iRepertoire HTBI primers to construct TCR beta libraries. TCRdb trimmed the raw reads at Q25, called clones with MiXCR and kept productive beta chains. Each entry merges the rows of one CDR3 protein and shows their most common DNA and genes. Within this sample are some 330,000 distinct CDR3 sequences, with approximately 10% of them counted one time only. The top ten clonotypes cover 15% to 20% of the sample. Interpreted using the paper, the time point label stands for: newly diagnosed GD, antithyroid drugs for less than 3 months. For both TCR sequencing and RNA sequencing, RNA was extracted from PBMCs in TRIzol.

The data also belong to a second study, concerning T cells in Graves' hyperthyroidism and ophthalmopathy.

Material: peripheral blood mononuclear cells (PBMCs), obtained at new diagnosis, from a patient treated with antithyroid drugs. All receptors come from a woman under 30 with Graves disease. Donor details come from another sample of the same person, matched by shared clones.

This clonotype appeared many times. The chain couples TRBV14 to TRBJ2-5; 8 nucleotides align to TRBD1. The V and J ends lost 0 bases and 5 bases, in that order; junction bases with no gene match: 11. The CDR3 length is 17 residues. Germline-derived CDR1 and CDR2 are SGHDN and FVKESK. CDR3 sequence reads: CASSQEEGQEFWETQYF. DNA of the CDR3: TGTGCCAGCAGCCAAGAGGAGGGACAGGAGTTTTGGGAGACCCAGTACTTC. The full variable domain, completed using reference TRBV14 and TRBJ2-5, is EAGVTQFPSHSVIEKGQTVTLRCDPISGHDNLYWYRRVMGKEIKFLLHFVKESKQDESGMPNNRFLAERTGGTYSTLKVQPAELEDSGVYFCASSQEEGQEFWETQYFGPGTRLLVL.

This clonotype came up many times. The chain recombines TRBV6-5 with TRBJ1-2; D ambiguous. Trimming cost V 0 bases and J 6 bases, with 11 bases left between them. The CDR3 contains 14 residues. Germline V lookup: CDR1 MNHEY, CDR2 SVGAGI. The CDR3 region is CASSYSGREDGYTF. DNA of the CDR3: TGTGCCAGCAGTTACTCGGGGAGGGAGGATGGCTACACCTTC.

This clonotype was counted ten times or more. The V gene is TRBV5-5, the J gene TRBJ2-2; D is unresolved. The germline V gene has CDR1 SGHKS and CDR2 YYEKEE (reference sequence). There are 17 residues in the CDR3. V lost 2 bases to trimming and J lost 5 bases, with 19 bases between them. The CDR3 sequence is CASSFFVGNSRTGELFF. In DNA, the CDR3 is TGTGCCAGCAGCTTTTTCGTGGGGAACAGTCGAACCGGGGAGCTGTTTTTT.

This clonotype has ten or more counts. The chain employs TRBV16 and TRBJ2-7, with D perhaps TRBD1 (5 bases). Germline CDR1 KGHSY, CDR2 FQNENV. V shed 6 bases and J shed 0 bases, with 12 bases lying between them. The CDR3 contains 14 residues. The CDR3 sequence is CASSLSGYSYEQYF. CDR3 nucleotide sequence: TGTGCCAGCAGTTTATCAGGGTACTCCTACGAGCAGTACTTC.

This clonotype was counted many times. The chain links TRBV20-1 to TRBJ2-1; 12 bases line up with TRBD2. The germline CDR1 and CDR2 sequences are DFQATT and SNEGSKA (reference sequence). This CDR3 is built from 16 residues. The V segment lost 6 bases and the J segment 8 bases; nucleotides outside the gene matches: 14. The CDR3 loop reads CSAKGASGRARDEQFF. The CDR3 DNA reads TGCAGTGCAAAAGGGGCTAGCGGGAGGGCGAGGGATGAGCAGTTCTTC.

This clonotype was seen repeatedly, ten times or more. The chain joins TRBV10-3 to TRBJ1-2; 7 bases line up with TRBD1. This CDR3 is built from 14 residues. Germline CDR1 is ENHRY and CDR2 is SYGVKD. V trimming: 7 bases; J trimming: 2 bases; junction bases outside the gene matches: 7. The CDR3 coding sequence is TGTGCCATCAAGGACAGGCTCCTAAACTATGGCTACACCTTC. Its protein product is CAIKDRLLNYGYTF.

This clonotype has at least ten counts. The chain combines TRBV12-5 with TRBJ1-6; perhaps TRBD1 as D (5 bases). The CDR3 extends over 18 amino acids. V dropped 0 bases and J dropped 7 bases, with 19 bases sitting between them. Germline V gives CDR1 LGHNT, CDR2 FRNRAP. The CDR3 bases are TGTGCTAGTGGTTTGGTACAGGTCGCCGGACGGTCAAATTCACCCCTCCACTTT. Its protein is CASGLVQVAGRSNSPLHF.

This clonotype has just a few counts. The rearrangement links TRBV20-1 to TRBJ2-5, with 8 nucleotides matching TRBD1. The germline gives CDR1 DFQATT, CDR2 SNEGSKA (reference sequence). Trimming cost V 6 bases and J 3 bases; bases outside gene matches: 12. The CDR3 sequence is 15 residues long. CDR3 in DNA: TGCAGTGCGGGCGACAGGGGCGGACTCGAAGAGACCCAGTACTTC. It is translated as CSAGDRGGLEETQYF.